Detailed here is one T cell receptor (beta chain). Original data processing: Reference gene primer amplification yielded estimated nucleated cell counts. Profiled with immunoSEQ multiplex PCR; TCRdb holds only in-frame clones, not every one. V and J calls and clone size are given by that table; D and trimming were obtained from the DNA. Among 160,000 or so clones, less than 90% were seen once, and the ten largest hold roughly 4%. These data are taken from a study of blood T cell repertoires in COVID-19. CDR3 size: 15 residues. V was pared by 5 bases and J by 0 bases, with 8 bases between. The germline CDR1 and CDR2 sequences are LNHDA and SQIVND (reference sequence).

Sequencing was done on a sample of peripheral blood. This chain joins TRBV19 and TRBJ2-6, with a weak D call TRBD2 (5 bases). This TCR was recovered from a woman in her 70s with acute or convalescent COVID-19. CDR3 DNA: TGTGCCAGTAGTCGAGGGAGCTCTGGGGCCAACGTCCTGACTTTC. Protein sequence: CASSRGSSGANVLTF.